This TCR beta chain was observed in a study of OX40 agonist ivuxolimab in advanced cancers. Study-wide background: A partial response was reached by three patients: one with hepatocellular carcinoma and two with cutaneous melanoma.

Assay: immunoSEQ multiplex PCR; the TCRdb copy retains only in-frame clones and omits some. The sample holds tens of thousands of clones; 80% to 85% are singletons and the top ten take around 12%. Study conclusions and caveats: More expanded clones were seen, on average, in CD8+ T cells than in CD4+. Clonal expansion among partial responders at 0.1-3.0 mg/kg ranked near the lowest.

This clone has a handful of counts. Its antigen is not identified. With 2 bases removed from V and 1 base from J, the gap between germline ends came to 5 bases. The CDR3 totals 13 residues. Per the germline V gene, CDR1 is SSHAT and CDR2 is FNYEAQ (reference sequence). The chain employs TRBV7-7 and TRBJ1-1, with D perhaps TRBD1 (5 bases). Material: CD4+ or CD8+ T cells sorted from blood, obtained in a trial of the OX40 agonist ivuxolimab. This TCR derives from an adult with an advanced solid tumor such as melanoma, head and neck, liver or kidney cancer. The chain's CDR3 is CASSLTGNTEAFF. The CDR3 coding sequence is TGTGCCAGCAGCTTAACAGGGAACACTGAAGCTTTCTTT.